The 5 T cell receptor beta chains below come from one sample, sequenced in a study of Ad26.COV2.S vaccination and SARS-CoV-2 variants. This sample's treatment: over 15 received Ad26.COV2.S at low or high dose, single or two shots; 5 received placebo; per-sample allocation not given. Day 63 after the first vaccine or placebo injection was the time point for sampling. TCRdb's copy holds only in-frame clones and misses some; the assay was immunoSEQ multiplex PCR. The data show approximately 480,000 clones, around 85% seen once. The specimen was peripheral blood, collected in a trial of Ad26.COV2.S vaccine versus placebo. These receptors all come from a person aged 18-60 years who received the Ad26.COV2.S COVID-19 vaccine or a placebo.

This chain uses TRBV5-1 with TRBJ2-2, with 11 nucleotides matching TRBD2. The CDR3 runs 14 residues. The V gene end was trimmed by 5 bases and the J gene end by 6 bases; junction bases not matched to a gene: 3. Per germline, CDR1 SGHRS and CDR2 YFSETQ. The CDR3 nucleotides are TGCGCCAGCAGACGGGGACTAGCGGCCGGGGAGCTGTTTTTT. It yields the protein CASRRGLAAGELFF. Complete variable domain (other parts from reference TRBV5-1 and TRBJ2-2): KAGVTQTPRYLIKTRGQQVTLSCSPISGHRSVSWYQQTPGQGLQFLFEYFSETQRNKGNFPGRFSGRQFSNSRSEMNVSTLELGDSALYLCASRRGLAAGELFFGEGSRLTVL.

The chain combines TRBV27 with TRBJ1-2, with 8 bases lining up with TRBD1. This CDR3 contains 13 residues. Germline V gives CDR1 MNHEY, CDR2 SMNVEV (reference sequence). V lost 6 bases and J lost 4; bases outside the gene matches: 4. This chain's CDR3 is CASSPGQAYGYTF. CDR3 nucleotides: TGTGCCAGCAGCCCGGGACAGGCCTATGGCTACACCTTC.

The chain combines TRBV25-1 with TRBJ2-5, with TRBD1 as a possible D gene (6 bases). Trimming shortened V by 2 bases and J by 5 bases, and 12 bases separated the two germline ends. CDR1 and CDR2 from the germline V gene are MGHDK and SYGVNS. The CDR3 spans 14 residues. The CDR3 spells CASSEGGPGETQYF. The CDR3 DNA reads TGTGCCAGCAGTGAAGGGGGCCCCGGGGAGACCCAGTACTTC.

This chain uses TRBV19 with TRBJ1-5, with D hard to call. V was cut by 10 bases and J by 4 bases, with 14 bases left in between. Germline CDR1 is LNHDA and CDR2 is SQIVND (reference sequence). The CDR3 is made up of 13 amino acids. This chain's CDR3 is CATLSGVNQPQHF. The CDR3 nucleotides are TGTGCCACCCTATCCGGTGTAAATCAGCCCCAGCATTTT.

The chain combines TRBV10-3 with TRBJ2-7; 9 bases match TRBD1. The ends lost 3 bases at V and 5 bases at J; junction bases unmatched: 8. The CDR3 covers 15 residues. CDR1 is ENHRY, CDR2 SYGVKD, per germline. The CDR3 loop is CAISDPGTGLHEQYF. The DNA for the CDR3 is TGTGCCATCAGTGACCCCGGGACAGGGCTCCACGAGCAGTACTTC.